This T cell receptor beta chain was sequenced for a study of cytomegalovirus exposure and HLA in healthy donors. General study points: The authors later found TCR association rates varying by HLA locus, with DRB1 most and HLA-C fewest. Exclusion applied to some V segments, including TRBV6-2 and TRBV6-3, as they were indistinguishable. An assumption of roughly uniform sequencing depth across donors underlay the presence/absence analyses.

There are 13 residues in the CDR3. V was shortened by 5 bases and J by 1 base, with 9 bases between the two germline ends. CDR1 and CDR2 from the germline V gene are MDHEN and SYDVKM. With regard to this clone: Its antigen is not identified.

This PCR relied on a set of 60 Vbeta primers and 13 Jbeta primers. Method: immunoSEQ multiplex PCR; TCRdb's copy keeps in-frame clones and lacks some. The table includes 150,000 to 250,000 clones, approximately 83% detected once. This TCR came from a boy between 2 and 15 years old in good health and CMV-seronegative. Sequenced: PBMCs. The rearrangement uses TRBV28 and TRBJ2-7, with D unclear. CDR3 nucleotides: TGTGCCAGCAGTCCACTCCCTTCCTACGAGCAGTACTTC. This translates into CASSPLPSYEQYF. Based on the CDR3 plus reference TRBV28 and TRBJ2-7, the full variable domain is DVKVTQSSRYLVKRTGEKVFLECVQDMDHENMFWYRQDPGLGLRLIYFSYDVKMKEKGDIPEGYSVSREKKERFSLILESASTNQTSMYLCASSPLPSYEQYFGPGTRLTVT.